Listed here is a single TCR beta chain. In its sample, this clonotype was seen a few times. Its target antigen remains unknown. No base quality information exists; no much larger clone differs at one position. The library was obtained by RT-PCR. TCRdb names Illumina HiSeq 2500 as the instrument used. TCRdb's own reprocessing of the public reads used fastp at Q25 and MiXCR and kept productive beta chains. Every entry covers one CDR3 protein and lists the most common genes and DNA from its rows. The sample contains more than 500,000 distinct CDR3 sequences, around 10% of them found a single time. The ten largest clones capture approximately 11% of the sample. The source of the sample is a study of response to subunit inactivated influenza vaccine (dated by TCRdb to about 2018). For context, the study as a whole: The study used deep quantitative T cell receptor repertoire profiling to track responses to a trivalent subunit inactivated influenza vaccine. Summary of the overall study and its limitations: It was suggested by the authors that each seasonal influenza vaccination may recruit only a limited number of new T cells.

Based on the germline V gene (reference sequence), the CDR1 and CDR2 sequences are LGHDT and YNNKEL. The junction shows trimming of 4 bases on V and 0 bases on J, and the gene matches do not reach 10 bases of it. Its CDR3 holds 19 amino acids, cysteine through phenylalanine. Here the CDR3 DNA is all that survives: 57 bases in frame from base 1. Another study also made use of these data, one on T cells expressing NK-cell markers. From the second report: TCR beta cDNA libraries were prepared using 5'RACE template switching, which introduced a universal primer site and unique molecular identifiers. Three sorted T-cell subsets (CD3+CD56+NKG2C+, CD3+CD56+NKG2C- and CD3+CD56-NKG2C+) from several donors had their TCR beta-chain repertoires profiled. Of the eight sequenced donors, seven were found to be HCMV-seropositive and one was found to be HCMV-seronegative. In several experiments an anti-gammadeltaTCR antibody was added to restrict sorting to alphabetaTCR-expressing T cells. For five or six donors, the dominant CD3+CD56+NKG2C+ clonotypes were among the top 10 CD8+ clonotypes and accounted for about 1.0-7.5% of CD8+ T cells. Those dominant clonotypes were again the most abundant among CD3+CD56-NKG2C+ cells in a few donors, at roughly 25-60.1%. Whether the expanded NKG2C-expressing T cell clones were specific for HCMV antigens remained unclear. All eight donors whose samples were sequenced were randomly selected healthy volunteers, three of them men and five women. A commercial ELISA kit detecting HCMV-specific IgG in serum was used to determine HCMV serostatus. Peripheral blood mononuclear cells were isolated from blood by Ficoll density gradient centrifugation. For several donors, bulk peripheral blood T-cell repertoires were also sequenced from unsorted PBMC. Synthesis of cDNA was primed from the TCR beta constant segment and was followed by two consecutive PCR amplification steps. Libraries were sequenced as 2 x 150 bp reads on Illumina HiSeq 2000/2500, MiSeq or NextSeq. MIGEC handled demultiplexing of the reads and grouping by UMI, while MiTCR was used to assemble and quantify clonotypes. To exclude erroneous sequences, any TCR cDNA sequence not supported by at least two reads was discarded. Downstream repertoire analysis used the tcR package, and clonotypes were matched across fractions by CDR3 nucleotide sequence plus V segment. Antigen specificity was annotated against VDJdb with VDJmatch, allowing one amino acid substitution in CDR3.

This chain is built from TRBV3-1 and TRBJ2-3; 13 of the junction bases match TRBD2. Material: PBMCs from blood, obtained on the day of vaccination. This sequence was found in a man aged 45 to 65 who received an inactivated influenza vaccine. Donor details come from another sample of the same person, matched by shared clones. CDR3 loop: CASSLRLAGGTSSTDTQYF. The nucleotides are TGTGCCAGCAGCCTACGACTAGCGGGGGGTACCTCTAGCACAGATACGCAGTATTTT.